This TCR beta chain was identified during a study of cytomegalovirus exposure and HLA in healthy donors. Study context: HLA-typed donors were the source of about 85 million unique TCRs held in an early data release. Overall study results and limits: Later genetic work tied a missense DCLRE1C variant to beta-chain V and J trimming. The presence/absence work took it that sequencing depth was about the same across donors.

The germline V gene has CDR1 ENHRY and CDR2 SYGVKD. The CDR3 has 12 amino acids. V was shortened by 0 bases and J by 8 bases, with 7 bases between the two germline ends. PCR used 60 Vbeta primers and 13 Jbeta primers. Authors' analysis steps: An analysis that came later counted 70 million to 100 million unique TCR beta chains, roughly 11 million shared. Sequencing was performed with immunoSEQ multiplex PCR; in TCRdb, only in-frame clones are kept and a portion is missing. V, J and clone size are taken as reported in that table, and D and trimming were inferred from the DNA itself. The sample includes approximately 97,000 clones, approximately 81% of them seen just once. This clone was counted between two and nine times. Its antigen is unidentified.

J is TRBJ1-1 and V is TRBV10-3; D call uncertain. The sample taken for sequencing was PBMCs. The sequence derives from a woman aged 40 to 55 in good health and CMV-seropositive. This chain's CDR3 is CAISESLAEAFF. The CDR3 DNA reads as TGTGCCATCAGTGAGTCTTTAGCAGAAGCTTTCTTT.